This TCR beta chain was sequenced during a study of shared clonotypes between healthy human individuals. CD45RO-negative, CCR7-selected cells formed the naive CD8 fraction, which excluded terminally differentiated effector memory CD45RA+ cells. Findings and caveats of the study: Generally, estimated richness proved larger in naive subsets than it did in memory subsets.

Using immunoSEQ multiplex PCR, the repertoire was profiled, and TCRdb retains in-frame clones only, with some absent. Of about 820,000 clones in the sample, around 92% were seen once. Of note for this clone: Its antigen is unidentified.

The germline V gene encodes CDR1 MNHNY and CDR2 SVGAGI (reference sequence). The V end lost 2 bases, the J end lost 2 bases, and 10 bases lay between the germline ends. There are 15 residues in the CDR3. This sequence originates from a young man in good health. V and J are TRBV6-6 and TRBJ2-4, with a weak D call TRBD2 (6 bases). The sample was naive CD8+ T cells sorted from blood. The CDR3 DNA follows: TGTGCCAGCAGTTACACGGGAGAAACCAAAAACATTCAGTACTTC. As protein: CASSYTGETKNIQYF.